These T cell receptor beta chains were read from a single sample in a study of cytomegalovirus exposure and HLA in healthy donors. The data were produced by immunoSEQ multiplex PCR, yet TCRdb's version contains in-frame clones alone and is incomplete. The top ten hold 0.95% to 1.5% of the sample, which has about 170,000 clones, 75% to 90% seen once. The sequencing input was PBMCs. The receptors here all came from a boy under 10 years old in good health and CMV-seronegative. Each CDR3 is given with its conserved first and last residue. The order of the fields is clone size, V gene, D gene, J gene, CDR3 DNA, CDR3 protein. The D gene is left open where the match is weak. The size entry is marked missing in some rows and otherwise reads once, few, many or a size class.

size: .; V: TRBV7-9; D: .; J: TRBJ2-1; DNA: TGTGCCAGCAGCTTATTCGCAGGGGTAGTTGGAAATGAGCAGTTCTTC; CDR3: CASSLFAGVVGNEQFF
size: .; V: TRBV6-6; D: TRBD1; J: TRBJ1-2; DNA: TGTGCCACCGACCCGGGACAGTCATTTGGGGCCTATGGCTACACCTTC; CDR3: CATDPGQSFGAYGYTF
size: .; V: TRBV19; D: TRBD2; J: TRBJ2-7; DNA: TGTGCCAGTAGTCCGGCTAGCGGGTTTACGGTGTCCTACGAGCAGTACTTC; CDR3: CASSPASGFTVSYEQYF
size: .; V: TRBV30; D: TRBD2; J: TRBJ2-5; DNA: TGTGCCTGGAGTGCCGGACTAGCACCAGAGACCCAGTACTTC; CDR3: CAWSAGLAPETQYF
size: .; V: TRBV5-5; D: TRBD2; J: TRBJ2-7; DNA: TGTGCCAGCAGTTTAGCGGGGGGCTCCTACGAGCAGTACTTC; CDR3: CASSLAGGSYEQYF
size: .; V: TRBV30; D: .; J: TRBJ2-2; DNA: TGTGCCTGGAGCGTTTCGGAGGCCGGGGAGCTGTTTTTT; CDR3: CAWSVSEAGELFF
size: .; V: TRBV25-1; D: TRBD2; J: TRBJ2-7; DNA: TGTGCCAGCAGTGTTGCGGGAGTGTCGTCCTACGAGCAGTACTTC; CDR3: CASSVAGVSSYEQYF
size: once; V: TRBV29-1; D: TRBD1; J: TRBJ2-3; DNA: TGCAGCTTCGGACAGGGCTCCGATACGCAGTATTTT; CDR3: CSFGQGSDTQYF
size: .; V: TRBV7-2; D: TRBD2; J: TRBJ2-1; DNA: TGTGCCAGCAGCTTAGAACTAGCGGGAGGTGAGCAGTTCTTC; CDR3: CASSLELAGGEQFF
size: .; V: TRBV9; D: .; J: TRBJ2-5; DNA: TGTGCCAGCAGCGTTACAGGGTTGGAGACCCAGTACTTC; CDR3: CASSVTGLETQYF
size: few; V: TRBV6-5; D: TRBD1; J: TRBJ1-1; DNA: TGTGCCAGCCTACTGTCAGGGGGGTCTGAAGCTTTCTTT; CDR3: CASLLSGGSEAFF
size: .; V: TRBV18; D: TRBD1; J: TRBJ1-1; DNA: TGTGCCAGCTCACTTGAAGACAGGGGCACTTCGAACACTGAAGCTTTCTTT; CDR3: CASSLEDRGTSNTEAFF
size: .; V: TRBV19; D: TRBD1; J: TRBJ1-1; DNA: TGTGCCAGTAGTGTGGGGAACAGGGGAAAGAACACTGAAGCTTTCTTT; CDR3: CASSVGNRGKNTEAFF
size: .; V: TRBV6-6; D: TRBD2; J: TRBJ2-3; DNA: TGTGCCAGCACTCTCGAGCGGGGCCTCACAGATACGCAGTATTTT; CDR3: CASTLERGLTDTQYF
size: .; V: TRBV6-1; D: .; J: TRBJ2-2; DNA: TGTGCCAGCATATTGACATATCACACCGGGGAGCTGTTTTTT; CDR3: CASILTYHTGELFF
size: .; V: TRBV5-5; D: TRBD2; J: TRBJ2-7; DNA: TGTGCCAGCAGCGAAGGACTAGCGGGAGGCTACGAGCAGTACTTC; CDR3: CASSEGLAGGYEQYF
size: .; V: TRBV13; D: TRBD2; J: TRBJ2-7; DNA: TGTGCCAGCAGCTGGTCAGGCGGGAGAAACGAGCAGTACTTC; CDR3: CASSWSGGRNEQYF
size: .; V: TRBV5-1; D: TRBD2; J: TRBJ2-2; DNA: TGCGCCAGCAGCTTGTATAGTAGCGGGGTTACCGGGGAGCTGTTTTTT; CDR3: CASSLYSSGVTGELFF
size: .; V: TRBV14; D: .; J: TRBJ1-1; DNA: TGTGCCAGCAGCCAAGCGTATAGGGTAAGGGGCGGAAATGGGACTGAAGCTTTCTTT; CDR3: CASSQAYRVRGGNGTEAFF
size: .; V: TRBV7-8; D: TRBD2; J: TRBJ2-3; DNA: TGTGCCAGCAGCTGGCGGCGGCTAGCGGGGGGAAGGGATACGCAGTATTTT; CDR3: CASSWRRLAGGRDTQYF
size: .; V: TRBV18; D: .; J: TRBJ2-7; DNA: TGTGCCAGCTCACCTGATCAGGCGAGGGCCTACGAGCAGTACTTC; CDR3: CASSPDQARAYEQYF
size: .; V: TRBV4-2; D: .; J: TRBJ1-1; DNA: TGTGCCAGCGGCAGGGAAATGGGAACTGAAGCTTTCTTT; CDR3: CASGREMGTEAFF
size: .; V: TRBV10-2; D: .; J: TRBJ1-5; DNA: TGCGCCAGCAGTGAGTCACACAGCCGCAATCAGCCCCAGCATTTT; CDR3: CASSESHSRNQPQHF
size: once; V: TRBV15; D: TRBD1; J: TRBJ2-1; DNA: TGTGCCACCAGCATGAGGGACAGGGGGCCGTACAATGAGCAGTTCTTC; CDR3: CATSMRDRGPYNEQFF
size: few; V: TRBV6-4; D: .; J: TRBJ1-2; DNA: TGTGCCAGCAGGATACAGGGCTCTAACTATGGCTACACCTTC; CDR3: CASRIQGSNYGYTF
size: .; V: TRBV9; D: TRBD2; J: TRBJ2-1; DNA: TGTGCCAGCAGCAAGCGGGGGGATTCCTACAATGAGCAGTTCTTC; CDR3: CASSKRGDSYNEQFF
size: .; V: TRBV15; D: TRBD1; J: TRBJ1-2; DNA: TGTGCCACCAGCAGACGGGACAGCGGTAACTATGGCTACACCTTC; CDR3: CATSRRDSGNYGYTF
size: .; V: TRBV11-2; D: TRBD1; J: TRBJ2-2; DNA: TGTGCCAGCAGCTCAGGCACAGGGGGCCGGACCGGGGAGCTGTTTTTT; CDR3: CASSSGTGGRTGELFF
size: .; V: TRBV15; D: .; J: TRBJ1-2; DNA: TGTGCCACCAGCAGAGCTAAGACAGATGGCTACACCTTC; CDR3: CATSRAKTDGYTF
size: .; V: TRBV6-5; D: .; J: TRBJ1-2; DNA: TGTGCCAGCAGGCGGGATTATGGCTACACCTTC; CDR3: CASRRDYGYTF
size: .; V: TRBV6-5; D: TRBD1; J: TRBJ2-2; DNA: TGTGCCAGCAGTACCGACAGGGGGGGCACCGGGGAGCTGTTTTTT; CDR3: CASSTDRGGTGELFF
size: .; V: TRBV12-5; D: TRBD1; J: TRBJ2-2; DNA: TGTGCTAGTGCCTCGGACAGGGAATGGTGGAACACCGGGGAGCTGTTTTTT; CDR3: CASASDREWWNTGELFF
size: few; V: TRBV2; D: TRBD1; J: TRBJ2-1; DNA: TGTGCCAGCATCCGAGGGACAGGGATTTACAATGAGCAGTTCTTC; CDR3: CASIRGTGIYNEQFF
size: .; V: TRBV2; D: .; J: TRBJ1-2; DNA: TGTGCCAGCAGGGATGACAGTTCTAACTATGGCTACACCTTC; CDR3: CASRDDSSNYGYTF
size: .; V: TRBV1; D: .; J: TRBJ2-3; DNA: TGCACCAGCAGCCAAGAGGGACTAGCGGGAGGATATACGCAGTATTTT; CDR3: CTSSQEGLAGGYTQYF
size: few; V: TRBV7-2; D: .; J: TRBJ1-2; DNA: TGTGCCAGCAGCCAAGACAGGTCCTATGGCTACACCTTC; CDR3: CASSQDRSYGYTF
size: .; V: TRBV12-5; D: TRBD2; J: TRBJ2-7; DNA: TGTGCTAGTGGTTTACTGGGACTAGCGGGAGACGAGCAGTACTTC; CDR3: CASGLLGLAGDEQYF
size: .; V: TRBV4-1; D: TRBD1; J: TRBJ1-2; DNA: TGCGCCAGCAGCCGGAAACCAGGACAGGGGGCAAGGGGCTACACCTTC; CDR3: CASSRKPGQGARGYTF
size: .; V: TRBV7-9; D: TRBD2; J: TRBJ2-2; DNA: TGTGCCAGCAGCCGGACTAGAAACACCGGGGAGCTGTTTTTT; CDR3: CASSRTRNTGELFF
size: .; V: TRBV30; D: .; J: TRBJ1-4; DNA: TGTGCCTGGAGTAAGGACAGTTTTAATGAAAAACTGTTTTTT; CDR3: CAWSKDSFNEKLFF
size: once; V: TRBV5-1; D: TRBD1; J: TRBJ2-1; DNA: TGCGCCAGCAGCTTGGGGCTGACCGGACAGGGGTCCTACAATGAGCAGTTCTTC; CDR3: CASSLGLTGQGSYNEQFF
size: .; V: TRBV18; D: .; J: TRBJ1-1; DNA: TGTGCCAGCTCACCGGACAGTATTACGACTGAAGCTTTCTTT; CDR3: CASSPDSITTEAFF
size: .; V: TRBV7-2; D: TRBD1; J: TRBJ1-2; DNA: TGTGCCAGCAGCTTAGGGGACAGCCTGAACTATGGCTACACCTTC; CDR3: CASSLGDSLNYGYTF
size: .; V: TRBV25-1; D: .; J: TRBJ1-1; DNA: TGTGCCAGCAGTAGAAACACAGGGAACACTGAAGCTTTCTTT; CDR3: CASSRNTGNTEAFF
size: once; V: TRBV7-2; D: TRBD1; J: TRBJ1-1; DNA: TGTGCCAGCAGCTTAGCAAGGGGGCGCGAAGCTTTCTTT; CDR3: CASSLARGREAFF
size: .; V: TRBV5-3; D: TRBD2; J: TRBJ2-2; DNA: TGTGCCAGAAGCATCAGCGGGAGGGGAGGCACCGGGGAGCTGTTTTTT; CDR3: CARSISGRGGTGELFF
size: .; V: TRBV4-3; D: .; J: TRBJ2-7; DNA: TGCGCCAGCAGCCAAGATCAGGGTTTCGAGCAGTACTTC; CDR3: CASSQDQGFEQYF
size: .; V: TRBV27; D: TRBD1; J: TRBJ1-1; DNA: TGTGCCAGCAGTTTATTAGGGACAGGGGGCCTGAACACTGAAGCTTTCTTT; CDR3: CASSLLGTGGLNTEAFF
size: .; V: TRBV30; D: .; J: TRBJ2-2; DNA: TGTGCCTGGACCAAAACAGTATTCGCGAACACCGGGGAGCTGTTTTTT; CDR3: CAWTKTVFANTGELFF
size: .; V: TRBV7-8; D: TRBD2; J: TRBJ2-5; DNA: TGTGCCAGCAGCCCGCGGGACTATTTGGAGACCCAGTACTTC; CDR3: CASSPRDYLETQYF
size: .; V: TRBV5-1; D: .; J: TRBJ1-1; DNA: TGCGCCAGCACCCTAGGTTTCCGAGACACTGAAGCTTTCTTT; CDR3: CASTLGFRDTEAFF
size: .; V: TRBV7-2; D: .; J: TRBJ2-5; DNA: TGTGCCAGCAGCTCTATCCCGGTCTCCATCCAAGAGACCCAGTACTTC; CDR3: CASSSIPVSIQETQYF